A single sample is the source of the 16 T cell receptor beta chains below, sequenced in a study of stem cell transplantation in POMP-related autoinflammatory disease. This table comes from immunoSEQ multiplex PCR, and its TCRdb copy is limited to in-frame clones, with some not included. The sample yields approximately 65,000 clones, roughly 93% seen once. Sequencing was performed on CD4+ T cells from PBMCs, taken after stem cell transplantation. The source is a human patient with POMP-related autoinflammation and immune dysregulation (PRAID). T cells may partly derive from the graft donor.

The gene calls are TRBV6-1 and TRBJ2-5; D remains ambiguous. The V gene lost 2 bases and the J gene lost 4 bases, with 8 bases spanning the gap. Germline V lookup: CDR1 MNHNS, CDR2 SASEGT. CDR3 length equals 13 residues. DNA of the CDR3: TGTGCCAGCAGTGAAACATGGCGAGAGACCCAGTACTTC. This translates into CASSETWRETQYF.

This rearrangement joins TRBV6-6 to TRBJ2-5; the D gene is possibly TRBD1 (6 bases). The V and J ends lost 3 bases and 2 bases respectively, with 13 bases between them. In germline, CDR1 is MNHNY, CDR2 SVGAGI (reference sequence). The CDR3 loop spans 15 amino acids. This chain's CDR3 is CASSYARTVQETQYF. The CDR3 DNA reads TGTGCCAGCAGTTATGCCAGGACAGTTCAAGAGACCCAGTACTTC.

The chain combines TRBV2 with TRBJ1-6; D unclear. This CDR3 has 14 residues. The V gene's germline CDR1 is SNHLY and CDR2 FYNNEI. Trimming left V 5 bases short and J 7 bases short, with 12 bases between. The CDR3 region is CASSPGRLNSPLHF. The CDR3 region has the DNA TGTGCCAGCAGTCCTGGGAGGCTCAATTCACCCCTCCACTTT.

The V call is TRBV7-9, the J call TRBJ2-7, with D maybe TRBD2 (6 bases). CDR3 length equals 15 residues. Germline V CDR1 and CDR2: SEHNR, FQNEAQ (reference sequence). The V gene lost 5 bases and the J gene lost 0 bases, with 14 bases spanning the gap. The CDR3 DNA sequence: TGTGCCAGCAGCCCCCTAGCGTTTCACTCCTACGAGCAGTACTTC. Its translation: CASSPLAFHSYEQYF.

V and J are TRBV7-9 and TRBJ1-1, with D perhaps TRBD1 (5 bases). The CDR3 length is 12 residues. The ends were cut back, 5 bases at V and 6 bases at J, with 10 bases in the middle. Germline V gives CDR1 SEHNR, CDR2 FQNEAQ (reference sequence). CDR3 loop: CASSPGTAEAFF. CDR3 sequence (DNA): TGTGCCAGCAGCCCGGGGACCGCTGAAGCTTTCTTT.

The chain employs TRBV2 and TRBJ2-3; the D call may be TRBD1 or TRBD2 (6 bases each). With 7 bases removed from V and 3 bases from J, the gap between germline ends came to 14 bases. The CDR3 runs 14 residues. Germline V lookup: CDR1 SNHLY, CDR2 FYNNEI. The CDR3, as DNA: TGTGCCAGCATGGACCGGGGGCGAACAGATACGCAGTATTTT. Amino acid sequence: CASMDRGRTDTQYF.

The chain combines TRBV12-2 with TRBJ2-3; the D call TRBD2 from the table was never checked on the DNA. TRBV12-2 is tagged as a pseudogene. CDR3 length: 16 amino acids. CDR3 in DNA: TGTGCAAGTCGCTTAGCGGTGTACTCCGTCACAGATACGCAGTATTTT. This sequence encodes CASRLAVYSVTDTQYF.

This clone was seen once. For the CDR3, the DNA is TGTGCCAGCAGCTCAAAGGAGGGGAGGCAAGAGACCCAGTACTTC. Residues: CASSSKEGRQETQYF. The chain couples TRBV11-3 to TRBJ2-5, with D perhaps matching TRBD2 (6 bases). V was shortened by 4 bases and J by 2 bases, with 14 bases between the two germline ends. Germline assignment: CDR1 SGHNT and CDR2 YENEEA. The CDR3 spans 15 residues.

The CDR3 sequence: CASSLTSRLAGVTDTQYF. DNA for the CDR3: TGTGCCAGCAGCTTAACGTCCCGACTAGCGGGAGTGACAGATACGCAGTATTTT. The chain recombines TRBV7-3 with TRBJ2-3; 12 bases fit TRBD2. After removal of 0 bases from V and 3 bases from J, the junction contained 7 bases not matched to a gene. Germline CDR1 SGHTA, CDR2 FQGTGA. The CDR3 runs to 18 residues.

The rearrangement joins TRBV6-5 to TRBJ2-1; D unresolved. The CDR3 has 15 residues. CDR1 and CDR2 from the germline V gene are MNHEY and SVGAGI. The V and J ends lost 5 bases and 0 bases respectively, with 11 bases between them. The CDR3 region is CASSPAHLSYNEQFF. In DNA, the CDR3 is TGTGCCAGCAGTCCAGCCCACCTCTCCTACAATGAGCAGTTCTTC.

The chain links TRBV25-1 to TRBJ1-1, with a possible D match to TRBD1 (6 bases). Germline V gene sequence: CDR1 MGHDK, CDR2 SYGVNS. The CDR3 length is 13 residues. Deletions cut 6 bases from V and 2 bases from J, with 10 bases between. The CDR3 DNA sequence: TGTGCCAGCAGAGACAGGCCCAACACTGAAGCTTTCTTT. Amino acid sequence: CASRDRPNTEAFF.

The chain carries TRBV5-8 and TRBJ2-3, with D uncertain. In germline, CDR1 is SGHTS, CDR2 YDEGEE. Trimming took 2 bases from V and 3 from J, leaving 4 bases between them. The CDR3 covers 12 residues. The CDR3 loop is CASSFGTDTQYF. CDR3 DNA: TGTGCCAGCAGCTTCGGTACAGATACGCAGTATTTT.

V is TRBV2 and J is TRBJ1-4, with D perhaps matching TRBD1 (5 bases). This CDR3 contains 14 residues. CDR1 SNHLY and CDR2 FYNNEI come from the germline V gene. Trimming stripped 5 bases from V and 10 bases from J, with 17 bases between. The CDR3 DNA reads TGTGCCAGCAGTTCTGACAGCCGCCCGGGAAAACTGTTTTTT. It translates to CASSSDSRPGKLFF.

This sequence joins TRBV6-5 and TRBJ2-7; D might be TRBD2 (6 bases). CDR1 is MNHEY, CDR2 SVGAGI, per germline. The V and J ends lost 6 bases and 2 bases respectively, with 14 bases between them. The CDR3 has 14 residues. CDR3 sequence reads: CASSAGRPTYEQYF. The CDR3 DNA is TGTGCCAGCAGCGCGGGACGGCCAACCTACGAGCAGTACTTC.

CDR3: CASSPSTGENSPLHF. The CDR3 DNA reads as TGTGCCAGCAGTCCTTCCACAGGGGAGAATTCACCCCTCCACTTT. The genes are TRBV28 and TRBJ1-6; 7 bases fit TRBD1. The CDR3 covers 15 residues. After removal of 5 bases from V and 7 bases from J, the junction contained 8 bases not matched to a gene. Germline assignment: CDR1 MDHEN and CDR2 SYDVKM. Using reference TRBV28 and TRBJ1-6 for the parts outside the CDR3, the full variable domain is DVKVTQSSRYLVKRTGEKVFLECVQDMDHENMFWYRQDPGLGLRLIYFSYDVKMKEKGDIPEGYSVSREKKERFSLILESASTNQTSMYLCASSPSTGENSPLHFGNGTRLTVT.

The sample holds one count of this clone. CDR3 coding DNA: TGTGCCAGCAGTGAAGGTCTCTCAGAGACCCAGTACTTC. Translation: CASSEGLSETQYF. The J gene is TRBJ2-5, the V gene TRBV2; D is unclear. Germline V gives CDR1 SNHLY, CDR2 FYNNEI. V dropped 1 base and J dropped 4 bases, with 7 bases sitting between them. The CDR3 extends over 13 amino acids.